This TCR beta chain was recorded in a study of T cell responses to AZD1222 COVID-19 vaccine. Here immunoSEQ multiplex PCR was the method, and the copy in TCRdb shows in-frame clones only, minus some. Of some 80,000 clones in the sample, 88% are singletons; the top ten hold 5%. Trimming left V 4 bases short and J 5 bases short, with 17 bases between. The CDR3 is made up of 15 amino acids. CDR1 and CDR2 from the germline V gene are SGHDN and FVKESK. Study-level points and caveats: Spike-wide vaccine-associated CD4 TCRs dominated at 160-218 and 743-854. Baseline seropositivity occurred in only six or seven AZD1222 recipients. In all cases, repertoires were sampled only after the peak T cell response. The donor group comprised mostly white British people and more females; the analysis possibly underestimated clonal diversity.

Regarding this clone: Its antigen is not identified.

The receptor comes from an adult in good health. This specimen consisted of peripheral blood, obtained on day 0 of MenACWY control vaccination. The gene calls are TRBV14 and TRBJ2-5; TRBD2 might be the D (7 bases). The CDR3 loop reads CASSPTSPRGETQYF. The CDR3 coding sequence is TGTGCCAGCAGCCCGACTAGCCCAAGGGGGGAGACCCAGTACTTC.